This is a list of T cell receptor beta chains from one sample in a study of cytotoxic CD8 clonotypes in ibrutinib-treated CLL. TCRdb's copy holds only in-frame clones and misses some; the assay was immunoSEQ multiplex PCR. The sample holds 200,000 to 250,000 clones, around 75% seen once. Sequenced here: PBMCs, sampled after 12 months of ibrutinib treatment. These receptor sequences come from a human donor with chronic lymphocytic leukemia. The conserved cysteine and the conserved F or W are not part of the CDR3 here. A D gene is named only where the DNA matches it firmly.

v_call: TRBV5-4; d_call: TRBD1; cdr3_length: 14; j_call: TRBJ2-4; cdr3_aa: ASSLARGTGAGIQY
v_call: TRBV2; d_call: .; cdr3_length: 10; j_call: TRBJ1-2; cdr3_aa: ASTQGYYGYT
v_call: TRBV7-2; d_call: TRBD1; cdr3_length: 16; j_call: TRBJ2-6; cdr3_aa: ASSIRTGGSSGANVLT
v_call: TRBV5-1; d_call: .; cdr3_length: 13; j_call: TRBJ1-1; cdr3_aa: ASSLVTGANTEAF
v_call: TRBV27; d_call: .; cdr3_length: 11; j_call: TRBJ2-7; cdr3_aa: AMRTHLRGEQY
v_call: TRBV10-1; d_call: .; cdr3_length: 13; j_call: TRBJ2-3; cdr3_aa: ATEWRLSGADTQY
v_call: TRBV25-1; d_call: .; cdr3_length: 13; j_call: TRBJ2-7; cdr3_aa: ASEWPRGTAYEQY
v_call: TRBV18; d_call: .; cdr3_length: 9; j_call: TRBJ2-6; cdr3_aa: ASSPANVLT
v_call: TRBV5-4; d_call: .; cdr3_length: 12; j_call: TRBJ2-3; cdr3_aa: ASSLQGLGDTQY
v_call: TRBV18; d_call: TRBD1; cdr3_length: 11; j_call: TRBJ1-1; cdr3_aa: ASSPDRGAEAF
v_call: TRBV6-1; d_call: TRBD1; cdr3_length: 12; j_call: TRBJ2-2; cdr3_aa: ASGTGGHTGELF
v_call: TRBV30; d_call: .; cdr3_length: 13; j_call: TRBJ2-1; cdr3_aa: AWSTGGSSYNEQF
v_call: TRBV7-2; d_call: .; cdr3_length: 11; j_call: TRBJ2-7; cdr3_aa: ASSLARTYEQY